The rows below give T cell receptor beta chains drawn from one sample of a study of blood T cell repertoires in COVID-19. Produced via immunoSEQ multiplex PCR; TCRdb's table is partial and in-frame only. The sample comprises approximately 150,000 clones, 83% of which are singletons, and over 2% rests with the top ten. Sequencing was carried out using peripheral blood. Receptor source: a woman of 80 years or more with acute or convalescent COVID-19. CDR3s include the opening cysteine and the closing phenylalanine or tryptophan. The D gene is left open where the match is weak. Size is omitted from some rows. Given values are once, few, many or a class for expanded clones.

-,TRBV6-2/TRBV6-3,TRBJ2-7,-,CASSLTGSYEQYF,TGTGCCAGCAGCCTTACAGGATCCTACGAGCAGTACTTC
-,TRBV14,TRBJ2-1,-,CASSQVNSNEQFF,TGTGCCAGCAGCCAAGTGAACAGCAATGAGCAGTTCTTC
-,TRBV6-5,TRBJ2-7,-,CASSQGGSYEQYF,TGTGCCAGCTCTCAGGGGGGTTCCTACGAGCAGTACTTC
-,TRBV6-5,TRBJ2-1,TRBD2,CASSTPPGGLFF,TGTGCCAGCAGTACCCCGCCGGGGGGTCTGTTCTTC
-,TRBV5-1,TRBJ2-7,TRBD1,CASSSDRAEQYF,TGCGCCAGCAGCTCGGACAGGGCCGAGCAGTACTTC
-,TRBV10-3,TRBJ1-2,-,CAISESGLLTAYYGYTF,TGTGCCATCAGTGAGTCGGGACTTCTTACGGCCTACTATGGCTACACCTTC
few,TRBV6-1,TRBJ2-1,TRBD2,CASSANRLAGEREQFF,TGTGCCAGCAGTGCAAATCGACTAGCGGGAGAACGTGAGCAGTTCTTC
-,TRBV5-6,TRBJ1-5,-,CASSLQEQPQHF,TGTGCCAGCAGCTTGCAGGAACAGCCCCAGCATTTT
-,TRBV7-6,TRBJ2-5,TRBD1,CASSLSQGTRGETQYF,TGTGCCAGCAGCTTATCACAGGGGACCAGGGGGGAGACCCAGTACTTC
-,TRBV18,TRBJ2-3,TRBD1,CASSPVGQADTQYF,TGTGCCAGCTCACCTGTGGGACAGGCAGATACGCAGTATTTT
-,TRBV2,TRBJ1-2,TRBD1,CASSGIRDRTYGYTF,TGTGCCAGCAGTGGAATTAGGGACAGGACCTATGGCTACACCTTC